The 17 T cell receptor beta chains listed next were all sequenced from one sample in a study of early T cells in non-severe SARS-CoV-2 infection (dated by TCRdb to 2020 to 2022). The library came from 5' RACE. Sequencing took place on a NextSeq 500. TCRdb trimmed public reads at Q25 via fastp, called clones via MiXCR and kept in-frame beta chains. Each entry merges the rows of one CDR3 protein and shows their most common DNA and genes. The sample table holds 85,000 to 90,000 distinct CDR3 sequences, of which approximately 14% were seen once. Under 6.5% of the sample lies in the top ten. The sample was whole blood. These receptors all come from an adult who was a healthcare worker with PCR-confirmed SARS-CoV-2 infection or an uninfected control (not recorded which).

Details on this clonotype: Mismatch with germline at one junction end may stem from a read error. The chain carries TRBV7-7 and TRBJ1-2; a possible D gene is TRBD1 (5 bases). The CDR3 is 14 amino acids. The germline CDR1 and CDR2 sequences are SSHAT and FNYEAQ (reference sequence). The CDR3 sequence is CASSLGTGTGGYTF. The CDR3, as DNA: TGTGCTAGCAGCTTAGGGACTGGGACGGGAGGCTACACCTTC.

V gene TRBV7-8 combines with J gene TRBJ2-7; 8 nucleotides agree with TRBD1. Germline V lookup: CDR1 SGHVS, CDR2 FQNEAQ. There are 13 residues in the CDR3. V lost 3 bases and J lost 7; bases outside the gene matches: 5. In DNA, the CDR3 is TGTGCCAGCAGCTTGGGACAGGTACGGGAGCAGTACTTC. As protein: CASSLGQVREQYF.

The rearrangement uses TRBV29-1 and TRBJ2-4, with unresolved D. The V and J ends lost 4 bases and 0 bases respectively, with 7 bases between them. The CDR3 is made up of 13 amino acids. From germline, CDR1 is SQVTM and CDR2 ANQGSEA. The CDR3 DNA reads as TGCAGCGTTGTATGGCTAGCCAAAAACATTCAGTACTTC. Its translation: CSVVWLAKNIQYF.

The chain links TRBV28 to TRBJ1-3; D is unresolved. V shed 6 bases and J shed 4 bases, with 13 bases lying between them. The CDR3 sequence is 14 residues long. Germline CDR1 is MDHEN and CDR2 is SYDVKM. The CDR3 sequence: CASSPPQRGNTIYF. CDR3 bases: TGTGCCAGCAGCCCACCTCAACGGGGAAACACCATATATTTT.

This clonotype was seen more than once but under ten times. The chain has TRBV29-1 and TRBJ1-1, with no clear D. CDR1 is SQVTM, CDR2 ANQGSEA, per germline. V gave up 3 bases and J gave up 4 bases, with 9 bases separating them. The CDR3 has 12 amino acids. The CDR3 loop reads CSVEKESTEAFF. As DNA, the CDR3 is TGCAGCGTTGAGAAGGAGAGCACTGAAGCTTTCTTT.

This chain joins TRBV5-1 and TRBJ2-3; D remains ambiguous. CDR3 size: 14 residues. The ends were cut back, 0 bases at V and 6 bases at J, with 11 bases in the middle. Germline V gene data show CDR1 as SGHRS and CDR2 as YFSETQ. The CDR3 loop is CASSLGVDRDTQYF. The CDR3 coding sequence is TGCGCCAGCAGCTTGGGAGTTGATCGGGATACGCAGTATTTT. Filled out from reference TRBV5-1 and TRBJ2-3, the complete variable domain reads KAGVTQTPRYLIKTRGQQVTLSCSPISGHRSVSWYQQTPGQGLQFLFEYFSETQRNKGNFPGRFSGRQFSNSRSEMNVSTLELGDSALYLCASSLGVDRDTQYFGPGTRLTVL.

The chain couples TRBV6-2 or TRBV6-3 to TRBJ2-7; no firm D call. The germline gives CDR1 MNHEY, CDR2 SVGEGT. This CDR3 has 11 amino acids. V gave up 5 bases and J gave up 5 bases, with 7 bases separating them. As DNA, the CDR3 is TGTGCCAGCAGTCGACGGAACGAGCAGTACTTC. It translates to CASSRRNEQYF.

A few counts support this clonotype. The chain carries TRBV7-3 and TRBJ1-6; D is unresolved. Deletions cut 6 bases from V and 7 bases from J, with 10 bases between. The CDR3 is 13 residues long. The germline V gene encodes CDR1 SGHTA and CDR2 FQGTGA. DNA for the CDR3: TGTGCCAGCAGTCAGACGCCAAATTCACCCCTCCACTTT. It is translated as CASSQTPNSPLHF. Looking up the rest from reference TRBV7-3 and TRBJ1-6 gives the full variable domain: GAGVSQTPSNKVTEKGKYVELRCDPISGHTALYWYRQSLGQGPEFLIYFQGTGAADDSGLPNDRFFAVRPEGSVSTLKIQRTERGDSAVYLCASSQTPNSPLHFGNGTRLTVT.

The chain carries TRBV29-1 and TRBJ2-2, with 8 positions matching TRBD2. CDR3 size: 14 residues. The J segment lost 6 bases and the V segment lost 5 bases, leaving 8 bases of the junction unmatched. Germline V gene sequence: CDR1 SQVTM, CDR2 ANQGSEA. CDR3 coding DNA: TGCAGCGTTCGAAAAGCGGGGGTTGCCGGGGAGCTGTTTTTT. This codes for CSVRKAGVAGELFF.

The chain employs TRBV2 and TRBJ1-4, with a possible D match to TRBD1 (5 bases). Per the germline V gene, CDR1 is SNHLY and CDR2 is FYNNEI. Trimming stripped 4 bases from V and 4 bases from J, with 10 bases between. The CDR3 length is 14 residues. DNA for the CDR3: TGTGCCAGCAGTGGGCAGGGTGATAATGAAAAACTGTTTTTT. It codes for CASSGQGDNEKLFF.

This clonotype was detected ten times or more. The V call is TRBV2, the J call TRBJ2-1; 7 bases align to TRBD2. CDR1 and CDR2 from the germline V gene are SNHLY and FYNNEI. V was pared by 8 bases and J by 1 base, with 2 bases of the junction left unmatched. The length of the CDR3 is 13 residues. The CDR3 sequence is CASGGDSYNEQFF. For the CDR3, the DNA is TGTGCCAGCGGGGGGGATTCCTACAATGAGCAGTTCTTC.

V gene TRBV28 combines with J gene TRBJ2-3; possibly TRBD2 for D (5 bases). This CDR3 region has 15 residues. V was clipped by 2 bases and J by 3 bases, with 12 bases between them. Germline-derived CDR1 and CDR2 are MDHEN and SYDVKM. The CDR3 sequence: CASSLEGGRTDTQYF. The CDR3 DNA reads TGTGCCAGCAGTTTAGAGGGTGGAAGGACAGATACGCAGTATTTT.

This clonotype came up many times. J is TRBJ2-3 and V is TRBV12-3 or TRBV12-4; 8 bases align to TRBD1. This CDR3 region has 15 residues. V was pared by 4 bases and J by 4 bases, with 7 bases of the junction left unmatched. CDR3 nucleotide sequence: TGTGCCAGCAGTTCTCAGGGGGCGGGCGCAGATACGCAGTATTTT. This gives the protein CASSSQGAGADTQYF.

V gene TRBV27 combines with J gene TRBJ1-5; 7 bases are shared with TRBD1. Trimming took 3 bases from V and 7 from J; bases not matched to a gene: 6. The CDR3 consists of 14 residues. Germline V gives CDR1 MNHEY, CDR2 SMNVEV (reference sequence). CDR3 coding DNA: TGTGCCAGCAGTTTGAGACAGGGTAGGCAGCCCCAGCATTTT. Its protein is CASSLRQGRQPQHF.

This clonotype was counted at least ten times. J is TRBJ2-5 and V is TRBV27; 7 bases fit TRBD1. This CDR3 has 13 amino acids. Germline lookup yields CDR1 MNHEY and CDR2 SMNVEV (reference sequence). Trimming took 8 bases from V and 2 from J; bases not matched to a gene: 5. The CDR3 DNA follows: TGTGCCAGCTCTGACAGGGTTCAAGAGACCCAGTACTTC. Amino acids: CASSDRVQETQYF.

The chain recombines TRBV5-1 with TRBJ2-7; TRBD1 is a possible D gene (6 bases). CDR3 length equals 15 residues. Germline V CDR1 and CDR2: SGHRS, YFSETQ. V was shortened by 0 bases and J by 3 bases, with 13 bases between the two germline ends. The CDR3 loop reads CASSLDQGSLYEQYF. The CDR3 DNA is TGCGCCAGCAGCTTGGATCAGGGGTCCCTCTACGAGCAGTACTTC. Based on the CDR3 plus reference TRBV5-1 and TRBJ2-7, the full variable domain is KAGVTQTPRYLIKTRGQQVTLSCSPISGHRSVSWYQQTPGQGLQFLFEYFSETQRNKGNFPGRFSGRQFSNSRSEMNVSTLELGDSALYLCASSLDQGSLYEQYFGPGTRLTVT.

The rearrangement uses TRBV29-1 and TRBJ2-7; weak D call: TRBD2 (5 bases). The CDR3 is 16 amino acids. The germline CDR1 and CDR2 sequences are SQVTM and ANQGSEA. V was clipped by 4 bases and J by 4 bases, with 23 bases between them. DNA of the CDR3: TGCAGCGTTGTCTCCGTCCGGGGAATGGGTTTTTACGAGCAGTACTTC. Encoded protein: CSVVSVRGMGFYEQYF.